Below, one T cell receptor (beta chain) is given with its context. The antigen remains undetermined. Profiled with immunoSEQ multiplex PCR; TCRdb holds only in-frame clones, not every one. Among tens of thousands of clones, 90% were seen once, and the ten largest hold around 0.35%. This sample was included in a study of OX40 agonist ivuxolimab in advanced cancers. CDR1 and CDR2 (germline): SGDLS, YYNGEE. The CDR3 extends over 14 amino acids. V trimming: 2 bases; J trimming: 5 bases; junction bases outside the gene matches: 3. Regarding the study as a whole: Blood T cells, both CD4+ and CD8+, expanded clonally by week 6 at 0.1 to 3.0 mg/kg.

Material: CD4+ or CD8+ T cells sorted from blood, obtained in a trial of the OX40 agonist ivuxolimab. The clonotype comes from an adult with an advanced solid tumor such as melanoma, head and neck, liver or kidney cancer. The chain recombines TRBV9 with TRBJ2-5, with 10 positions matching TRBD1. As DNA, the CDR3 is TGTGCCAGCAGCGTCGACAGGGGGCTGGAGACCCAGTACTTC. Protein: CASSVDRGLETQYF.